This note documents a single T cell receptor beta chain sequence. The antigen is undetermined. With 60 Vbeta and 13 Jbeta primers, the PCR was carried out. Measured with immunoSEQ multiplex PCR; TCRdb has only the in-frame clones, and not every one. The sample holds around 200,000 clones, 80% seen once. Germline lookup yields CDR1 SGHTA and CDR2 FQGNSA. J lost 2 bases, V lost 1 base, and 14 bases had no gene match. The CDR3 runs 19 residues. These data originate in a study of cytomegalovirus exposure and HLA in healthy donors. Whole-study findings and limits: The study reported that TCR beta sequences accurately predicted HLA-A and HLA-B alleles in most subjects. The authors judged a highly shared variant cluster likely a sequencing artifact. In a later analysis, parvovirus B19, influenza, CMV and Epstein-Barr virus appeared linked to several top co-occurrence clusters.

This TCR came from a boy aged 10-17 years in good health and CMV-seronegative. Sample: PBMCs. The chain uses TRBV7-2 and TRBJ2-4; TRBD2 matches 7 bases. The CDR3 reads CASSLGLAYTGGTKNIQYF. The CDR3 nucleotides read TGTGCCAGCAGCTTAGGGCTCGCCTACACCGGGGGGACCAAAAACATTCAGTACTTC.